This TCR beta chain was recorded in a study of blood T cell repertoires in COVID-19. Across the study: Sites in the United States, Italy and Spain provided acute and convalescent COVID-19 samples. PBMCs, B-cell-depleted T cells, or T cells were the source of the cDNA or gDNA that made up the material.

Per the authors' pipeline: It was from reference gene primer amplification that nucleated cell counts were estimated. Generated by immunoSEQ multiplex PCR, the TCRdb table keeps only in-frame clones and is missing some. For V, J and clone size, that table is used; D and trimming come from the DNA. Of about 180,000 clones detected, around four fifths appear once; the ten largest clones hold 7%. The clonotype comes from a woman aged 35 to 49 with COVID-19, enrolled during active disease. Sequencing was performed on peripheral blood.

Here the CDR3 DNA reads TGTGCCAGCAGTCGTGGCCGAAATGAGCAGTTCTTC. This sequence encodes CASSRGRNEQFF. The chain is built from TRBV2 and TRBJ2-1; no clear D. The V gene's germline CDR1 is SNHLY and CDR2 FYNNEI. The CDR3 has 12 amino acids. Trimming left V 5 bases short and J 7 bases short, with 9 bases between.